Sequencing of this T cell receptor (beta chain) was carried out in a study of shared clonotypes between healthy human individuals. CD8 cells regarded as naive lacked CD45RO, were positively chosen for CCR7, and omitted terminally differentiated effector memory CD45RA+ cells. Repertoires were generated with immunoSEQ multiplex PCR, while TCRdb's copy carries only in-frame clones and drops some. Of some 1,900,000 clones in the sample, roughly 95% were seen once. The CDR3 spans 14 residues. Unmatched junction bases numbered 4, after V lost 6 bases and J lost 3 bases. Germline V gives CDR1 MNHEY, CDR2 SVGAGI.

J is TRBJ1-5 and V is TRBV6-5; TRBD1 agrees at 8 bases. Input material: naive CD8+ T cells sorted from blood. The receptor's source is a man aged 18 to 29 in good health. The CDR3: CASRPDRDNQPQHF. CDR3 bases: TGTGCCAGCAGACCGGACAGGGACAATCAGCCCCAGCATTTT.